The 22 T cell receptor beta chains in this list originate from one sample, sequenced in a study of cytomegalovirus exposure and HLA in healthy donors listed by TCRdb under 2017. Libraries were made using the immunoSEQ multiplex PCR assay. A mixture of 60 forward primers for TCR Vbeta segments and 13 reverse primers for TCR Jbeta segments was used in the multiplex PCR. The source is immuneACCESS, and TCRdb retained only in-frame sequences with V and J called. Part of the clones is not carried over; for the studies checked, unresolved V genes explain less than half of this, and the remainder is unexplained. This sample's table lists 60,000 to 85,000 clones. The ten largest clones add up to about an eighth of the sample. The source material was PBMCs. These receptors originate from a man between 45 and 60 years old in good health and CMV-seropositive.

This chain joins TRBV6-1 and TRBJ2-3, with D maybe TRBD1 (6 bases). In germline, CDR1 is MNHNS, CDR2 SASEGT. This CDR3 has 13 amino acids. Trimming stripped 7 bases from V and 2 bases from J, with 10 bases between. The CDR3: CASKAGVTDTQYF. The CDR3 DNA sequence: TGTGCCAGCAAGGCAGGGGTCACAGATACGCAGTATTTT.

This rearrangement joins TRBV2 to TRBJ2-7; tentative D call: TRBD1 (7 bases). Per germline, CDR1 SNHLY and CDR2 FYNNEI. V dropped 6 bases and J dropped 3 bases, with 12 bases sitting between them. The CDR3 has 13 residues. CDR3 sequence: CASSGTAGYEQYF. The CDR3 nucleotides are TGTGCCAGCAGCGGGACAGCGGGCTACGAGCAGTACTTC.

The rearrangement joins TRBV27 to TRBJ2-1, with D possibly being TRBD2 (5 bases). Germline lookup yields CDR1 MNHEY and CDR2 SMNVEV (reference sequence). V lost 3 bases to trimming and J lost 8 bases, with 5 bases between them. The CDR3 runs to 11 residues. In nucleotides, the CDR3 is TGTGCCAGCAGTTTGCGGGATGAGCAGTTCTTC. This translates into CASSLRDEQFF.

This chain uses TRBV7-8 with TRBJ2-5, with 8 positions matching TRBD2. CDR3 length: 15 residues. Germline CDR1 SGHVS, CDR2 FQNEAQ. V was clipped by 4 bases and J by 5 bases; unmatched bases: 9. DNA of the CDR3: TGTGCCAGCAGCTCCATTACTAGCGGCGGGGAGACCCAGTACTTC. Translation: CASSSITSGGETQYF.

The chain links TRBV28 to TRBJ1-2; D is unresolved. The V end was cut by 2 bases, the J end by 7 bases, with 5 bases between. This CDR3 region has 11 residues. Germline V gene data show CDR1 as MDHEN and CDR2 as SYDVKM. The CDR3 coding sequence is TGTGCCAGCAGTTTAGGCGGTGGCTACACCTTC. Protein product: CASSLGGGYTF.

The chain has TRBV30 and TRBJ1-1; tentative D call: TRBD1 (5 bases). Germline V gene lookup returns CDR1 GTSNPN and CDR2 SVGIG (reference sequence). Trimming stripped 4 bases from V and 6 bases from J, with 9 bases between. This CDR3 is 11 amino acids long. The chain's CDR3 is CAWIGAAEAFF. CDR3 sequence (DNA): TGTGCCTGGATAGGGGCCGCTGAAGCTTTCTTT.

The rearrangement joins TRBV19 to TRBJ1-2; D ambiguous. The CDR3 contains 15 residues. The ends were cut back, 2 bases at V and 4 bases at J, with 14 bases in the middle. Germline lookup yields CDR1 LNHDA and CDR2 SQIVND (reference sequence). CDR3 loop: CASSIIAGHFYGYTF. The CDR3 bases are TGTGCCAGTAGTATAATCGCAGGTCACTTCTATGGCTACACCTTC.

The V gene is TRBV5-1, the J gene TRBJ2-4, with a tentative D call TRBD1 (7 bases). Trimming removed 0 bases from V and 6 bases from J, with 13 bases in between. Germline values: CDR1 SGHRS, CDR2 YFSETQ. The CDR3 consists of 15 residues. The CDR3 here is CASSLESGGRNIQYF. The CDR3 coding sequence is TGCGCCAGCAGCTTGGAATCAGGGGGGAGAAACATTCAGTACTTC.

The chain is built from TRBV6-6 and TRBJ2-7; 7 nucleotides match TRBD1. V dropped 2 bases and J dropped 5; count of bases not matched to a gene: 6. CDR1 MNHNY and CDR2 SVGAGI come from the germline V gene (reference sequence). CDR3 length: 14 amino acids. The CDR3 DNA follows: TGTGCCAGCAGTTACCTTTTTGACAGGGACGAGCAGTACTTC. Its protein is CASSYLFDRDEQYF.

The chain links TRBV7-8 to TRBJ1-1; no clear D gene. This CDR3 has 14 amino acids. Trimming cost V 4 bases and J 1 base, with 10 bases left between them. In germline, CDR1 is SGHVS, CDR2 FQNEAQ. CDR3 nucleotides: TGTGCCAGCAGCTCCGGACGGGGGAACACTGAAGCTTTCTTT. Its translation is CASSSGRGNTEAFF.

Notes on this clone: This sample includes further DNA sequences coding for the same CDR3. The V and J genes are TRBV5-1 and TRBJ2-5, with TRBD1 matching 7 bases. The V segment lost 0 bases and the J segment 5 bases; nucleotides outside the gene matches: 4. CDR1 is SGHRS and CDR2 is YFSETQ in the germline V gene. The CDR3 has 14 residues. This chain's CDR3 is CASSLEAGGETQYF. For the CDR3, the DNA is TGCGCCAGCAGCTTGGAGGCAGGGGGTGAGACCCAGTACTTC.

V and J are TRBV5-1 and TRBJ2-2; 7 positions agree with TRBD1. Germline CDR1 reads SGHRS; CDR2 reads YFSETQ. V was clipped by 2 bases and J by 6 bases; unmatched bases: 7. The CDR3 extends over 15 amino acids. CDR3 residues: CASSLTGVEPGELFF. The CDR3 DNA is TGCGCCAGCAGCTTAACAGGGGTGGAACCCGGGGAGCTGTTTTTT.

The chain carries TRBV6-1 and TRBJ1-5; D is perhaps TRBD1 (6 bases). There are 15 residues in the CDR3. V was trimmed by 10 bases and J by 0 bases, leaving 16 bases between them. Per the germline V gene, CDR1 is MNHNS and CDR2 is SASEGT. CDR3 amino acids: CATTKTGFSNQPQHF. CDR3 nucleotides: TGTGCCACCACGAAAACAGGGTTTAGCAATCAGCCCCAGCATTTT.

This chain links TRBV4-1 with TRBJ1-3; D is unresolved. Trimming cost V 1 base and J 0 bases, with 10 bases left between them. This CDR3 contains 16 residues. Germline V gene sequence: CDR1 MGHRA, CDR2 YSYEKL. The DNA of the CDR3 is TGCGCCAGCAGCCAAGGCGGTTCAAACTCTGGAAACACCATATATTTT. This sequence encodes CASSQGGSNSGNTIYF.

The gene calls are TRBV2 and TRBJ1-1; perhaps TRBD1 as D (5 bases). Germline V lookup: CDR1 SNHLY, CDR2 FYNNEI. The length of the CDR3 is 12 residues. Trimming pared 5 bases from V and 4 bases from J, leaving 8 bases between. Here the CDR3 reads CASSPGFTEAFF. The CDR3 DNA sequence: TGTGCCAGCAGTCCAGGGTTCACTGAAGCTTTCTTT.

The chain recombines TRBV27 with TRBJ2-7; perhaps TRBD2 as D (6 bases). Germline CDR1 MNHEY, CDR2 SMNVEV (reference sequence). V was pared by 4 bases and J by 4 bases, with 17 bases between. The CDR3 runs to 15 residues. DNA of the CDR3: TGTGCCAGCAGTTATCTGGATAGCGGAAGGTACGAGCAGTACTTC. This encodes CASSYLDSGRYEQYF.

The gene calls are TRBV18 and TRBJ1-5, with TRBD1 as a possible D gene (6 bases). CDR3 length: 15 amino acids. Trimming took 5 bases from V and 0 from J, leaving 11 bases between them. CDR1 is KGHSH, CDR2 LQKENI, per germline. CDR3 nucleotides: TGTGCCAGCTCAAGGACAGACGATAGCAATCAGCCCCAGCATTTT. This codes for CASSRTDDSNQPQHF.

This chain connects TRBV5-1 to TRBJ2-3, with 9 bases matching TRBD1. The CDR3 is made up of 16 amino acids. The V and J ends lost 4 bases and 5 bases, in that order; junction bases with no gene match: 11. The germline V gene encodes CDR1 SGHRS and CDR2 YFSETQ. DNA for the CDR3: TGCGCCAGCAGCCCCCAGGGACAGGGCCTGGGAGATACGCAGTATTTT. It is translated as CASSPQGQGLGDTQYF.

V is TRBV30 and J is TRBJ1-3; D is unresolved. The CDR3 runs 14 residues. V was trimmed by 0 bases and J by 5 bases, leaving 11 bases between them. Germline V lookup: CDR1 GTSNPN, CDR2 SVGIG (reference sequence). CDR3 DNA sequence: TGTGCCTGGAGTGTATTAGCGGGTAGAAACACCATATATTTT. It specifies CAWSVLAGRNTIYF.

The chain uses TRBV6-5 and TRBJ1-2; 9 bases fit TRBD1. CDR1 is MNHEY, CDR2 SVGAGI, per germline. The length of the CDR3 is 16 residues. The trim removed 0 bases at V and 4 bases at J, leaving 6 bases unmatched. The DNA of the CDR3 is TGTGCCAGCAGTTACTCGACAGGGGGTTTCTCCTATGGCTACACCTTC. It yields the protein CASSYSTGGFSYGYTF.

The DNA for the CDR3 is TGTGCCAGCAGTTCCCGGGACAGCTCTGGAAACACCATATATTTT. It codes for CASSSRDSSGNTIYF. The chain joins TRBV6-5 to TRBJ1-3, with 7 bases lining up with TRBD1. Germline V gives CDR1 MNHEY, CDR2 SVGAGI. CDR3 length: 15 residues. J lost 0 bases, V lost 4 bases, and 3 bases had no gene match.

The chain links TRBV5-1 to TRBJ1-4; 10 positions agree with TRBD1. This CDR3 comprises 16 residues. The ends lost 4 bases at V and 5 bases at J; junction bases unmatched: 8. Germline-derived CDR1 and CDR2 are SGHRS and YFSETQ. The CDR3 sequence is CASSPGTGVGNEKLFF. CDR3 sequence (DNA): TGCGCCAGCAGCCCAGGGACAGGGGTCGGAAATGAAAAACTGTTTTTT.